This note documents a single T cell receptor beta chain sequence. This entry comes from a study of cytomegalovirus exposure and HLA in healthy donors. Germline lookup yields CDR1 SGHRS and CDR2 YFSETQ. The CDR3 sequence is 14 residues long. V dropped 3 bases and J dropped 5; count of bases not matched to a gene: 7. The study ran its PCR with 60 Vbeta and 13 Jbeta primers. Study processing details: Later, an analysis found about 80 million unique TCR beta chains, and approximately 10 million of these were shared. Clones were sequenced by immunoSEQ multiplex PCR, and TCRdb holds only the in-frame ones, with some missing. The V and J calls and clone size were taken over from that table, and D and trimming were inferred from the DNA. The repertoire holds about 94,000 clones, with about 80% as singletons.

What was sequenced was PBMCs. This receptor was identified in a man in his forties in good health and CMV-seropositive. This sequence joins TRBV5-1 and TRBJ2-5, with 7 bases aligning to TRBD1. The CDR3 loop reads CASSSRGLSETQYF. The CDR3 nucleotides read TGCGCCAGCAGCTCAAGGGGGCTCAGTGAGACCCAGTACTTC. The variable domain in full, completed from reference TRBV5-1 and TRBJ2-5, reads KAGVTQTPRYLIKTRGQQVTLSCSPISGHRSVSWYQQTPGQGLQFLFEYFSETQRNKGNFPGRFSGRQFSNSRSEMNVSTLELGDSALYLCASSSRGLSETQYFGPGTRLLVL.